Shown below are 4 T cell receptor beta chains from a single sample sequenced in a study of shared clonotypes between healthy human individuals. CD45RO-negative cells were positively selected for CCR7, leaving out terminally differentiated effector memory CD45RA+ cells. The assay was immunoSEQ multiplex PCR, and TCRdb's table has in-frame clones only and misses some. Found here are about 2.1 million clones, about 93% of them singletons; the top ten hold roughly 1.8%. Sequenced material: naive CD8+ T cells from PBMCs. These receptor sequences come from a man between 18 and 29 years old in good health. Some clones in this sample may be carry-over from other donors' samples.

In DNA, the CDR3 is TGTGCCAGCAGTTACTCGATTTACACTGAAGCTTTCTTT. Translation gives CASSYSIYTEAFF. V gene TRBV6-5 combines with J gene TRBJ1-1; the D is unclear. V was shortened by 0 bases and J by 3 bases, with 5 bases between the two germline ends. CDR1 is MNHEY and CDR2 is SVGAGI in the germline V gene. This CDR3 has 13 residues.

This chain joins TRBV2 and TRBJ1-1, with D maybe TRBD1 (5 bases). V lost 7 bases to trimming and J lost 5 bases, with 17 bases between them. CDR3 length: 14 residues. Germline lookup yields CDR1 SNHLY and CDR2 FYNNEI. The CDR3 DNA reads TGTGCCAGCATCGGGACCGTAACGGGGACTGAAGCTTTCTTT. Translation: CASIGTVTGTEAFF.

The chain joins TRBV6-6 to TRBJ2-1; D tentatively reads TRBD1 or TRBD2 (5 bases each). The V gene lost 5 bases and the J gene lost 8 bases, with 22 bases spanning the gap. CDR1 MNHNY and CDR2 SVGAGI come from the germline V gene (reference sequence). This CDR3 has 16 amino acids. Here the CDR3 reads CASSHGTFFELDEQFF. The DNA for the CDR3 is TGTGCCAGCAGTCACGGGACGTTTTTTGAGTTGGATGAGCAGTTCTTC.

J is TRBJ2-7 and V is TRBV7-2; TRBD1 matches at 8 bases. The germline V gene has CDR1 SGHTA and CDR2 FQGNSA. The trim removed 5 bases at V and 4 bases at J, leaving 10 bases unmatched. The CDR3 totals 15 residues. The CDR3 is CASSDPGQAFYEQYF. As DNA, the CDR3 is TGTGCCAGCAGCGATCCGGGACAGGCTTTTTACGAGCAGTACTTC.